This T cell receptor beta chain was recovered during a study of vaccination and CD4 T cells after COVID-19. Study-wide background: Investigators took post-vaccine samples a median roughly 73 days after dose two, within a range of 14 to 241.

V gave up 0 bases and J gave up 6 bases, with 11 bases separating them. Germline CDR1 is MDHEN and CDR2 is SYDVKM. This CDR3 region has 14 residues. Study-level points and caveats: Only post-vaccination samples contained a median approximately 85% of the reactive clones in convalescent patients.

At the Johns Hopkins FTIC core, DNA taken from cultured CD4+ T cells was sequenced by way of the Oncomine TCR Beta short-read assay. TCRdb re-derived calls from the PCR reads in MiXCR, one entry per CDR3 protein. The sample includes some 8,900 distinct CDR3 sequences, approximately 50% of them seen just once. The treatment denotes: roughly 10-day PBMC culture with coronavirus spike peptide pools or control peptides (ViraFEST assay). To note about this clonotype: Its antigen is unidentified.

The sequencing sample was made of CD4+ T cells from blood, cultured in vitro. This clonotype was obtained from a human donor who had recovered from COVID-19. This sequence joins TRBV28 and TRBJ1-2; tentative D call: TRBD1 (5 bases). The CDR3: CASSLWPEGNGYTF. CDR3 DNA sequence: TGTGCCAGCAGTTTATGGCCGGAGGGGAATGGCTACACCTTC.